The 9 T cell receptor beta chains presented below share a single source sample, sequenced in a study of regulatory T cells in long-lasting Graves disease. Time point noted: newly diagnosed GD, antithyroid drugs for less than 3 months. Scientists built the TCR library using RNA that was extracted from PBMCs. To make TCR beta libraries, researchers used iRepertoire HTBI primers and Arm-PCR of CDR3 regions. Via MiXCR, TCRdb re-called the multiplex PCR reads, giving one row per CDR3 protein. The sample has 320,000 or so distinct CDR3 sequences; 15% to 20% are singletons. Sequenced here: peripheral blood mononuclear cells (PBMCs), sampled at new diagnosis, from a patient treated with antithyroid drugs. Source of these receptors: a female donor with Graves disease.

The V gene is TRBV9, the J gene TRBJ2-1; 11 positions agree with TRBD2. Germline CDR1 reads SGDLS; CDR2 reads YYNGEE. This CDR3 contains 16 residues. V was pared by 6 bases and J by 5 bases, with 10 bases of the junction left unmatched. In DNA, the CDR3 is TGTGCCAGCACCTTAACTAGCGGGAGAGGGCACAATGAGCAGTTCTTC. Translated, it gives CASTLTSGRGHNEQFF. The full variable domain, in which reference TRBV9 and TRBJ2-1 provide the parts outside the CDR3, is DSGVTQTPKHLITATGQRVTLRCSPRSGDLSVYWYQQSLDQGLQFLIQYYNGEERAKGNILERFSAQQFPDLHSELNLSSLELGDSALYFCASTLTSGRGHNEQFFGPGTRLTVL.

The CDR3 DNA sequence: TGTGCCAGCAGTCAATGGGTGGTTCGGGCTAGCGGGAGGGCCTTTTTCAATGAGCAGTTCTTC. Its protein is CASSQWVVRASGRAFFNEQFF. The genes are TRBV28 and TRBJ2-1; 12 nucleotides agree with TRBD2. The V gene's germline CDR1 is MDHEN and CDR2 SYDVKM. CDR3 length: 21 residues. V lost 5 bases, J lost 6 bases, and 23 bases stayed unmatched.

This clonotype has only a few counts. The chain joins TRBV19 to TRBJ2-7, with unresolved D. V was trimmed by 1 base and J by 6 bases, leaving 13 bases between them. CDR3 size: 14 residues. Germline V gene data show CDR1 as LNHDA and CDR2 as SQIVND (reference sequence). The CDR3 loop is CASSIGGFGSEQYF. CDR3 sequence (DNA): TGTGCCAGTAGTATAGGTGGGTTTGGGTCCGAGCAGTACTTC.

Regarding this clonotype: Just one base apart from a much larger clone, this may be a read error. The genes are TRBV10-2 and TRBJ2-3; a possible D gene is TRBD1 (5 bases). V lost 3 bases and J 1 base, leaving 8 bases between the germline ends. CDR3 length: 14 residues. The V gene's germline CDR1 is WSHSY and CDR2 SAAADI. CDR3 nucleotides: TGCGCCAGCAGTGAACAGGCTGGCACAGATACGCAGTATTTT. Protein sequence: CASSEQAGTDTQYF.

In this sample, this clonotype turned up once. This chain joins TRBV5-1 and TRBJ1-1; D remains ambiguous. Germline-derived CDR1 and CDR2 are SGHRS and YFSETQ. CDR3 length: 14 amino acids. V lost 0 bases and J 1 base, leaving 7 bases between the germline ends. The DNA for the CDR3 is TGCGCCAGCAGCTTGGAATGGGAGAACACTGAAGCTTTCTTT. Translated: CASSLEWENTEAFF. Full variable domain (rest looked up from reference TRBV5-1 and TRBJ1-1): KAGVTQTPRYLIKTRGQQVTLSCSPISGHRSVSWYQQTPGQGLQFLFEYFSETQRNKGNFPGRFSGRQFSNSRSEMNVSTLELGDSALYLCASSLEWENTEAFFGQGTRLTVV.

This clonotype showed up many times. The rearrangement joins TRBV28 to TRBJ1-5; 10 bases map to TRBD1. The CDR3 spans 17 residues. CDR1 MDHEN and CDR2 SYDVKM come from the germline V gene. The V gene end was trimmed by 5 bases and the J gene end by 5 bases; junction bases not matched to a gene: 12. CDR3 sequence (DNA): TGTGCCAGCAGTCCCTCTTTGGGACAGGGGTTGCATCAGCCCCAGCATTTT. Amino acids: CASSPSLGQGLHQPQHF.

The J gene is TRBJ1-5, the V gene TRBV5-1; 7 bases agree with TRBD1. Germline CDR1 reads SGHRS; CDR2 reads YFSETQ. This CDR3 region has 15 residues. Trimming cost V 3 bases and J 3 bases; bases outside gene matches: 6. CDR3 region: CASSWGTDNNQPQHF. The CDR3 DNA reads as TGCGCCAGCAGCTGGGGGACAGACAACAATCAGCCCCAGCATTTT.

This clonotype appeared many times. The chain employs TRBV2 and TRBJ1-1, with D possibly matching TRBD1 (6 bases). CDR1 is SNHLY, CDR2 FYNNEI, per germline. The CDR3 sequence is 17 residues long. V gave up 6 bases and J gave up 1 base, with 21 bases separating them. The DNA of the CDR3 is TGTGCCAGCAGAGACGTTAGTTGGGGGCCTCAGAACACTGAAGCTTTCTTT. Amino acid sequence: CASRDVSWGPQNTEAFF.

There are many counts of this clonotype. This chain links TRBV7-9 with TRBJ2-1; D gene unclear. CDR1 and CDR2 (germline): SEHNR, FQNEAQ (reference sequence). The V end was cut by 7 bases, the J end by 8 bases, with 9 bases between. The CDR3 runs 11 residues. The CDR3 nucleotides read TGTGCCAGCAATAGTCGAGATGAGCAGTTCTTC. Translation: CASNSRDEQFF. The full variable domain, its missing parts supplied by reference TRBV7-9 and TRBJ2-1, is DTGVSQNPRHKITKRGQNVTFRCDPISEHNRLYWYRQTLGQGPEFLTYFQNEAQLEKSRLLSDRFSAERPKGSFSTLEIQRTEQGDSAMYLCASNSRDEQFFGPGTRLTVL.